This T cell receptor beta chain was obtained from a study of blood T cell repertoires in COVID-19. About the study: Samples of COVID-19 (acute and convalescent) were obtained from the United States, Italy and Spain.

V shed 6 bases and J 9 bases; nucleotides not matched to a gene: 8. Germline V gene lookup returns CDR1 MDHEN and CDR2 SYDVKM. This CDR3 is 14 amino acids long. In the original workflow: Counts of nucleated cells, estimated from reference gene primer amplification, were obtained. Method: immunoSEQ multiplex PCR; TCRdb's copy keeps in-frame clones and lacks some. Clone size and the V and J calls come from that table; the DNA yielded D and trimming. The data hold roughly 120,000 clones, with 81% observed a single time. The specimen sequenced was peripheral blood. The clonotype comes from a man aged 45 to 65 with acute or convalescent COVID-19. The chain links TRBV28 to TRBJ1-6; 7 nucleotides align to TRBD1. The CDR3 spells CASSPGTDRSPLHF. DNA of the CDR3: TGTGCCAGCAGCCCAGGGACAGACCGTTCACCCCTCCACTTT.